This record looks at one T cell receptor beta chain sequence and its context. Germline loops: CDR1 MNHEY, CDR2 SMNVEV (reference sequence). The CDR3 is 12 residues long. V was pared by 2 bases and J by 4 bases, with 5 bases between. This record comes from a study of shared clonotypes between healthy human individuals. TCRdb keeps only in-frame clones here, not all; method: immunoSEQ multiplex PCR. The repertoire holds a few hundred thousand clones, with roughly 78% as singletons. The TCR sequence derives from a woman in her 40s in good health. Some clones in this sample may be carry-over from other donors' samples. Sequenced: PBMCs. V gene TRBV27 combines with J gene TRBJ2-5; unclear D gene. The CDR3 here is CASSLNLETQYF. The CDR3, as DNA: TGTGCCAGCAGTTTAAATCTAGAGACCCAGTACTTC.